This TCR beta chain was documented in a study of cytomegalovirus exposure and HLA in healthy donors. Study overall: Early release data held approximately 81 million unique TCRs from HLA-typed donors. Study-wide results and caveats: Both high specificity and high sensitivity reportedly marked the classifier's diagnosis of cytomegalovirus status. Reportedly, TCR beta sequences accurately predicted HLA-A and HLA-B alleles in most subjects.

PCR amplification relied on 60 Vbeta primers (plus 13 Jbeta primers). The protocol was immunoSEQ multiplex PCR, while the TCRdb copy is restricted to in-frame clones and leaves out a portion. The sample has around 150,000 clones, roughly 86% seen once. With respect to this clone: Its antigen is still unknown.

Germline V gene lookup returns CDR1 MGHRA and CDR2 YSYEKL. The CDR3 totals 13 residues. The V end lost 4 bases, the J end lost 4 bases, and 7 bases lay between the germline ends. The source is a woman in her forties in good health and CMV-seronegative. The chain carries TRBV4-1 and TRBJ1-4; no reliable D call. The specimen sequenced was PBMCs. The CDR3 DNA reads as TGCGCCAGCAGCCCTACTGTTAATGAAAAACTGTTTTTT. It translates to CASSPTVNEKLFF.